The rows below give T cell receptor beta chains drawn from one sample of a study of blood T cells in healthy people across ages. TCRdb itself ran the 5' RACE reads through MiXCR, one entry per CDR3 protein. The sample lists approximately 2,000,000 distinct CDR3 sequences, roughly two fifths occurring once. The sample taken for sequencing was blood. These TCRs come from a human donor in good health. Both conserved end residues are part of each CDR3. Each record gives: V gene, D gene, J gene, clone size, CDR3 DNA, CDR3 protein. A D gene is named only where the DNA matches it firmly. Clone size appears in some rows only: once, few, many, or a class for an expanded clone.

>TRBV5-1|TRBD1|TRBJ2-7|NA
TGCGCCAGCAGCTTAGATGGGGACAGGACGTTCTACGAGCAGTACTTC
CASSLDGDRTFYEQYF
>TRBV20-1|TRBD2|TRBJ2-5|NA
TGCAGTGCTTCTGAGAGCGGGGGGGCCGGGGAGACCCAGTACTTC
CSASESGGAGETQYF
>TRBV10-3|TRBD2|TRBJ2-5|NA
TGTGCCATCAGTTCCGATAGCGGGAGCTGGGAGACCCAGTACTTC
CAISSDSGSWETQYF
>TRBV12-3/TRBV12-4|NA|TRBJ1-2|NA
TGTGTCAGCACCCTTGGGGCAGGAGGTGTCGACTATGGCTACACCTTC
CVSTLGAGGVDYGYTF
>TRBV2|NA|TRBJ1-2|few
TGTGCCAGCAGGGTTGGAGGACCTAACTATGGCTACACCTTC
CASRVGGPNYGYTF
>TRBV12-3/TRBV12-4|TRBD2|TRBJ2-3|many
TGTGCCAGCAGGCCGGCGGGAGGGGATACGCAGTATTTT
CASRPAGGDTQYF
>TRBV12-3/TRBV12-4|NA|TRBJ2-1|NA
TGTGCCAGCAGTTTGGGAAAGGGTAAACCCTACAATGAGCAGTTCTTC
CASSLGKGKPYNEQFF
>TRBV4-3|TRBD2|TRBJ2-3|few
TGCACCAGCAGCCAAGAGCTAGCGGGGGGGCCGAACGAGTCTCCAGATACGCAGTATTTT
CTSSQELAGGPNESPDTQYF
>TRBV7-3|NA|TRBJ2-5|few
TGTGCCAGCAGCTTAACGCCTTCGGTTCCTTGGGACGAGACCCAGTACTTC
CASSLTPSVPWDETQYF
>TRBV20-1|TRBD2|TRBJ2-1|NA
TGCAGTGCGCGCCCCCCTTGGGCGGGGGTAAGTCTTGAGCAGTTCTTC
CSARPPWAGVSLEQFF
>TRBV6-5|NA|TRBJ2-7|NA
TGTGCCAGCAGCCAACGGACAGGGAGGGACGAGCAGTACTTC
CASSQRTGRDEQYF
>TRBV10-3|NA|TRBJ2-7|NA
TGTGCCATCAGTGGTAATTCAGTCGAGGGGGAGCAGTACTTC
CAISGNSVEGEQYF
>TRBV7-2|NA|TRBJ2-7|NA
TGTGCCAGCAGCTTAGGGTCGGGGTCAGCCTACGAGCAGTACTTC
CASSLGSGSAYEQYF
>TRBV19|NA|TRBJ2-1|NA
TGTGCCAGTAGTTCGGACAAATACAATGAGCAGTTCTTC
CASSSDKYNEQFF
>TRBV12-3/TRBV12-4|NA|TRBJ1-1|NA
TGTGCCAGCAGTCAGCCCGGAAGACATATGAACACTGAAGCGTTCTTT
CASSQPGRHMNTEAFF
>TRBV28|TRBD1|TRBJ1-5|few
TGTGCCAGCAGCCTACAGGGGGTGGCCAATCAGCCCCAGCATTTT
CASSLQGVANQPQHF